The rows below give T cell receptor beta chains drawn from one sample of a study of preoperative IRX-2 immunotherapy in early breast cancer. Profiled with immunoSEQ multiplex PCR; TCRdb holds only in-frame clones, not every one. The sample lists more than 25,000 clones; roughly 90% were seen once. Collection took place from a patient treated with IRX-2 immunotherapy. The receptors shown here come from a human donor with breast cancer. The CDR3 runs from the conserved cysteine through the conserved F or W. D genes are given only for firm matches. Part of the rows lack a size; the others show once, few, many or a class for expanded clones.

d_call clone_size j_call v_call cdr3_nt cdr3_aa
. . TRBJ2-3 TRBV5-1 TGCGCCACCCGAGAGGGGGGGAGAGATACGCAGTATTTT CATREGGRDTQYF
. . TRBJ2-1 TRBV7-9 TGTGCCAGCAGCTCGTCGCCCTCTCTATACAATGAGCAGTTCTTC CASSSSPSLYNEQFF
. . TRBJ2-7 TRBV5-1 TGCGCCAGCAGCGAACGGGTAGCCTCGGAGCAGTACTTC CASSERVASEQYF
. . TRBJ2-1 TRBV7-9 TGTGCCAGCAGCTCCATAAGCTCCTACAATGAGCAGTTCTTC CASSSISSYNEQFF
. . TRBJ2-6 TRBV7-9 TGTGCCAGCAGCCACGGAGGCTCTGGGGCCAACGTCCTGACTTTC CASSHGGSGANVLTF
. . TRBJ2-2 TRBV19 TGTGCCAGTATCCGGCGGGGGCCGAACACCGGGGAGCTGTTTTTT CASIRRGPNTGELFF
. . TRBJ2-1 TRBV9 TGTGCCAGCAGCGTAGGATTGGGAGGAGGAATCAATGAGCAGTTCTTC CASSVGLGGGINEQFF
. . TRBJ1-2 TRBV5-1 TGCGCCAGCAGCTTGGACGCCCCAGACAGGTTGATGGGCTACACCTTC CASSLDAPDRLMGYTF
TRBD1 . TRBJ2-6 TRBV6-5 TGTGCCAGCAGTTTCGGACAGGGATTAAGGGCCAACGTCCTGACTTTC CASSFGQGLRANVLTF
TRBD1 . TRBJ1-1 TRBV5-5 TGTGCCAGCAGCACAGGGGTAGCCACTGAAGCTTTCTTT CASSTGVATEAFF
. . TRBJ1-5 TRBV7-8 TGTGCCAGCAGCTTAGCCATTAAGGGCATGAGCAATCAGCCCCAGCATTTT CASSLAIKGMSNQPQHF
. . TRBJ2-6 TRBV11-2 TGTGCCAGCAGCTTAGATACCGGGTCTGGGGCCAACGTCCTGACTTTC CASSLDTGSGANVLTF
. . TRBJ1-1 TRBV5-4 TGTGCCAGCAGCTTGGATCCGGGGTTGGTCACTGAAGCTTTCTTT CASSLDPGLVTEAFF
. . TRBJ2-7 TRBV6-1 TGTGCCAGCAGTGAATATTTCGGGGGCTACGAGCAGTACTTC CASSEYFGGYEQYF
TRBD1 . TRBJ1-2 TRBV6-1 TGTGCCAGCATCTCCGACAGGGAATGGGGAGGCTACACCTTC CASISDREWGGYTF
. . TRBJ1-3 TRBV7-8 TGTGCCAGCAGCCCATCGCGCTCTGGAAACACCATATATTTT CASSPSRSGNTIYF
. . TRBJ1-5 TRBV19 TGTGCCAGTAGTACCCTCACAGGGTTAAGTCAGCCCCAGCATTTT CASSTLTGLSQPQHF
. . TRBJ1-3 TRBV7-2 TGTGCCAGCAGCCCCGACCCACGCTCTGGAAACACCATATATTTT CASSPDPRSGNTIYF
. . TRBJ2-2 TRBV7-9 TGTGCCAGCAGGCCCTTGGGGAACACCGGGGAGCTGTTTTTT CASRPLGNTGELFF
TRBD1 . TRBJ2-7 TRBV5-1 TGCGCCAGCAGCCCCGACAGGGGCGGGTACGAGCAGTACTTC CASSPDRGGYEQYF
TRBD2 . TRBJ2-1 TRBV15 TGTGCCACCAGCGGTAGCGGGCCATCCTACAATGAGCAGTTCTTC CATSGSGPSYNEQFF
. . TRBJ1-1 TRBV5-6 TGTGCCAGCAGCTCCCAGGGGAAAGGCGAAGCTTTCTTT CASSSQGKGEAFF
TRBD1 few TRBJ1-6 TRBV7-9 TGTGCCAGCAGCTTAGCAGGACAGGGGTTTTCACCCCTCCACTTT CASSLAGQGFSPLHF
TRBD1 . TRBJ1-6 TRBV19 TGTGCCAGTAGTATTGGGGGGACAGAAGTTGGCTATAATTCACCCCTCCACTTT CASSIGGTEVGYNSPLHF
TRBD2 . TRBJ2-3 TRBV27 TGTGCCAGCAGGGGACTAGGCACAGATACGCAGTATTTT CASRGLGTDTQYF
. . TRBJ1-2 TRBV5-1 TGCGCCAGCAGGGAACAGCAATATGGCTACACCTTC CASREQQYGYTF
TRBD1 few TRBJ1-1 TRBV19 TGTGCCAGTAGTCTCCATCGGACAGGGCGCGTGGTGTATGCTTTCTTT CASSLHRTGRVVYAFF
. few TRBJ2-1 TRBV7-9 TGTGCCAGCAGCTTAGAATGGTACAATGAGCAGTTCTTC CASSLEWYNEQFF
. . TRBJ2-1 TRBV7-2 TGTGCCAGCAGCTTATGGGCAGGGCCCTACAATGAGCAGTTCTTC CASSLWAGPYNEQFF
. few TRBJ1-1 TRBV19 TGTGCCAGCAGGTTTAGGAACACTGAAGCTTTCTTT CASRFRNTEAFF
. . TRBJ2-7 TRBV13 TGTGCCAGCAGGCGATCGGGGGAGCAGTACTTC CASRRSGEQYF
TRBD2 . TRBJ2-5 TRBV7-2 TGTGCCAGCAGCAACAGTAGGACTAGCTTCCAAGAGACCCAGTACTTC CASSNSRTSFQETQYF
TRBD1 . TRBJ2-2 TRBV19 TGTGCCAGTACCACCGGGACAGCGACGAACACCGGGGAGCTGTTTTTT CASTTGTATNTGELFF
TRBD1 few TRBJ1-5 TRBV5-1 TGCGCCAGCAGGGGGGACAGTCCGAATCAGCCCCAGCATTTT CASRGDSPNQPQHF
. . TRBJ2-2 TRBV2 TGTGCCAGCAGTGTCGTTACAGGGACCCGAACCACCGGGGAGCTGTTTTTT CASSVVTGTRTTGELFF
TRBD1 . TRBJ1-3 TRBV6-5 TGTGCCAGCAACTGGGGACAGGGGAAAAACACCATATATTTT CASNWGQGKNTIYF
TRBD1 few TRBJ1-2 TRBV28 TGTGCCAGCAGTGGGGCGGACAGGGTGGCTGGCTACACCTTC CASSGADRVAGYTF
. . TRBJ1-1 TRBV29-1 TGCAGCTCGACCCGGGGGGGGCCGGAGACTGAAGCTTTCTTT CSSTRGGPETEAFF
. . TRBJ1-5 TRBV5-1 TGCGCCAGCAGCTTGGGAGGGCTAGACAATCAGCCCCAGCATTTT CASSLGGLDNQPQHF
. . TRBJ2-7 TRBV28 TGTGCCAGCAGTTTCGGCGTGTACGAGCAGTACTTC CASSFGVYEQYF
. . TRBJ1-3 TRBV10-3 TGTGCCATCAGTGACCAGCTAAGCTCTGGAAACACCATATATTTT CAISDQLSSGNTIYF
TRBD1 . TRBJ2-1 TRBV7-2 TGTGCCAGCAGCTTAGACAGGGGGAAGCACAATGAGCAGTTCTTC CASSLDRGKHNEQFF
TRBD2 . TRBJ2-1 TRBV7-6 TGTGCCAGCAGCCCGCCGGGACTAGCAGACAATGAGCAGTTCTTC CASSPPGLADNEQFF
. medium-sized TRBJ2-1 TRBV7-9 TGTGCCAGCAGCTTAGGGGAGACCCCCGAGCAGTTCTTC CASSLGETPEQFF
. . TRBJ2-1 TRBV7-9 TGTGCCAGCAGGTCTCCTAACAATGAGCAGTTCTTC CASRSPNNEQFF
TRBD2 . TRBJ2-5 TRBV4-1 TGCGCCAGCAGCCAAGTACGCGGGGGGGCCCAAGAGACCCAGTACTTC CASSQVRGGAQETQYF
. . TRBJ1-1 TRBV19 TGTGCCAGTAGTGCGACCCCCAACAGGGTTCCTGAAGCTTTCTTT CASSATPNRVPEAFF
. . TRBJ2-7 TRBV6-1 TGTGCCAGCGGGCTGACCGAGCAGTACTTC CASGLTEQYF
. . TRBJ2-1 TRBV21-1 TGTGCCAGCAGCAAAGGACTGAGCTCCTACAATGAGCAGTTCTTC CASSKGLSSYNEQFF
. few TRBJ1-1 TRBV21-1 TGTGCCAGCAGCACGACAGGGGTGAGAGGATACACTGAAGCTTTCTTT CASSTTGVRGYTEAFF
. once TRBJ2-2 TRBV9 TGTGCCAGCAGCGTAGTGCCCGACACCGGGGAGCTGTTTTTT CASSVVPDTGELFF